The rows below give T cell receptor beta chains drawn from one sample of a study of blood T cell repertoires in COVID-19. Profiling relied on immunoSEQ multiplex PCR, and the TCRdb table lists in-frame clones only, not all of them. The data contain roughly 97,000 clones, about 91% of them seen just once; the ten biggest clones take up roughly 6%. Material: peripheral blood. Source of these receptors: a human donor in a cohort sampled during active COVID-19. Each CDR3 is given with its conserved first and last residue. Each record gives: J gene, CDR3 length, clone size, D gene, V gene, CDR3 DNA, CDR3 protein. D genes are given only for firm matches. Expanded clones get a size class; other rows say once, few or many, or leave the size out.

J: TRBJ2-4
length: 13
size: NA
D: TRBD2
V: TRBV9
DNA: TGTGCCAGCAGCGGGGGACTAGCGGGAGTTCGCTACTTC
CDR3: CASSGGLAGVRYF

J: TRBJ2-7
length: 13
size: NA
D: NA
V: TRBV7-9
DNA: TGTGCCAGCAGCCCCCCAGGGGTTTACGAGCAGTACTTC
CDR3: CASSPPGVYEQYF

J: TRBJ1-5
length: 15
size: few
D: NA
V: TRBV28
DNA: TGTGCCAGCAGTTTAAGGGGGTTGAGCAATCAGCCCCAGCATTTT
CDR3: CASSLRGLSNQPQHF

J: TRBJ1-2
length: 14
size: NA
D: NA
V: TRBV27
DNA: TGTGCCAGCAGCTATGCGGGGGAGGGCTATGGCTACACCTTC
CDR3: CASSYAGEGYGYTF

J: TRBJ1-4
length: 15
size: NA
D: NA
V: TRBV5-4
DNA: TGTGCCAGCAGCTTGTACGGACAGAGGAATGAAAAACTGTTTTTT
CDR3: CASSLYGQRNEKLFF

J: TRBJ2-3
length: 17
size: NA
D: TRBD2
V: TRBV7-2
DNA: TGTGCCAGCAGCTTAGGGGCACTAACGGGGGGGGCAGATACGCAGTATTTT
CDR3: CASSLGALTGGADTQYF

J: TRBJ2-7
length: 16
size: NA
D: TRBD1
V: TRBV7-6
DNA: TGTGCCAGCAGCTTAGGTCCCGACAGGGGTTTCTACGAGCAGTACTTC
CDR3: CASSLGPDRGFYEQYF

J: TRBJ1-2
length: 13
size: NA
D: NA
V: TRBV7-2
DNA: TGTGCCAGCAGCTCCCAGATTGGCTATGGCTACACCTTC
CDR3: CASSSQIGYGYTF

J: TRBJ2-1
length: 13
size: NA
D: NA
V: TRBV19
DNA: TGTGCCAGTGCAGGGGAACCCTACAATGAGCAGTTCTTC
CDR3: CASAGEPYNEQFF

J: TRBJ2-3
length: 19
size: NA
D: TRBD2
V: TRBV9
DNA: TGTGCCAGCAGCCCCGTTACCGGGACTAGCGGGGGGGCGGGAGATACGCAGTATTTT
CDR3: CASSPVTGTSGGAGDTQYF

J: TRBJ2-1
length: 16
size: NA
D: TRBD2
V: TRBV6-2/TRBV6-3
DNA: TGTGCCAGCAGTCAAGAGCGGACTAGCAGCAAAAATGAGCAGTTCTTC
CDR3: CASSQERTSSKNEQFF

J: TRBJ2-7
length: 13
size: NA
D: TRBD1
V: TRBV29-1
DNA: TGCAGCGTTCCCGGGACAGGGGGCGGGGAGCAGTACTTC
CDR3: CSVPGTGGGEQYF

J: TRBJ2-7
length: 15
size: NA
D: NA
V: TRBV4-3
DNA: TGCGCCAGCAGCCAACTGGAGGGGAGTCTGTACGAGCAGTACTTC
CDR3: CASSQLEGSLYEQYF

J: TRBJ2-1
length: 16
size: NA
D: NA
V: TRBV5-6
DNA: TGTGCCAGCTCGGGACCCGGGACATATGGGTACAATGAGCAGTTCTTC
CDR3: CASSGPGTYGYNEQFF

J: TRBJ2-7
length: 15
size: NA
D: NA
V: TRBV7-2
DNA: TGTGCCAGCAGCTTAGTTCAGGCGTGGAAGAACGAGCAGTACTTC
CDR3: CASSLVQAWKNEQYF

J: TRBJ2-7
length: 14
size: NA
D: TRBD2
V: TRBV9
DNA: TGTGCCAGCAGCGGGGACTACCTGGGGAGGGAGCAGTACTTC
CDR3: CASSGDYLGREQYF

J: TRBJ2-7
length: 13
size: NA
D: NA
V: TRBV12-3/TRBV12-4
DNA: TGTGCCAGCAGTGCCTCCGGGACTCACGAGCAGTACTTC
CDR3: CASSASGTHEQYF

J: TRBJ2-5
length: 14
size: once
D: TRBD1
V: TRBV14
DNA: TGTGCCAGCAGCCAGAACAGGGGACAAGAGACCCAGTACTTC
CDR3: CASSQNRGQETQYF

J: TRBJ2-1
length: 18
size: once
D: NA
V: TRBV5-6
DNA: TGTGCCAGCAGCTTGGCCGCGACAGCGACGCTATCCTACAATGAGCAGTTCTTC
CDR3: CASSLAATATLSYNEQFF

J: TRBJ1-6
length: 17
size: NA
D: NA
V: TRBV5-3
DNA: TGTGCCAGAAGCTTGGCCGAGGTCCAGTTCCCCAATTCACCCCTCCACTTT
CDR3: CARSLAEVQFPNSPLHF

J: TRBJ1-6
length: 14
size: NA
D: NA
V: TRBV2
DNA: TGTGCCAGCACCTGGACTGATTATAATTCACCCCTCCACTTT
CDR3: CASTWTDYNSPLHF

J: TRBJ1-2
length: 13
size: NA
D: TRBD1
V: TRBV5-6
DNA: TGTGCCAGCAGCGGGGACAGGGTTGGTGGCTACACCTTC
CDR3: CASSGDRVGGYTF

J: TRBJ2-6
length: 15
size: NA
D: TRBD2
V: TRBV7-2
DNA: TGTGCCAGCAGCCCCGGGGGGGGTGGGGCCAACGTCCTGACTTTC
CDR3: CASSPGGGGANVLTF

J: TRBJ1-2
length: 13
size: NA
D: NA
V: TRBV18
DNA: TGTGCCAGCTCACCACGGGGGGACTATGGCTACACCTTC
CDR3: CASSPRGDYGYTF

J: TRBJ2-1
length: 15
size: NA
D: TRBD1
V: TRBV9
DNA: TGTGCCAGCAGCGTAGGCGGACAGGGGGCATTCGAGCAGTTCTTC
CDR3: CASSVGGQGAFEQFF

J: TRBJ2-1
length: 12
size: NA
D: TRBD1
V: TRBV28
DNA: TGTGCCAGCAGTCGATCACCGGGACAGGAGTTCTTC
CDR3: CASSRSPGQEFF

J: TRBJ2-3
length: 18
size: NA
D: TRBD2
V: TRBV30
DNA: TGTGCCTGGAGTGTAGGTGCGGGGGGGCTTAGATTAACAGATACGCAGTATTTT
CDR3: CAWSVGAGGLRLTDTQYF

J: TRBJ1-2
length: 13
size: NA
D: TRBD1
V: TRBV28
DNA: TGTGCCAGCAGGGCAGGGGGCTACTATGGCTACACCTTC
CDR3: CASRAGGYYGYTF

J: TRBJ2-7
length: 15
size: NA
D: NA
V: TRBV13
DNA: TGTGCCAGCAGCTTAAATCCCCCCGGGAGCTACGAGCAGTACTTC
CDR3: CASSLNPPGSYEQYF

J: TRBJ1-6
length: 20
size: NA
D: NA
V: TRBV28
DNA: TGTGCCAGCAGAGGGACAAGGGAGAGTCCTCTCTCCTCCTATAATTCACCCCTCCACTTT
CDR3: CASRGTRESPLSSYNSPLHF

J: TRBJ2-3
length: 15
size: NA
D: NA
V: TRBV25-1
DNA: TGTGCCAGCAGTGACCAACAGGGATACACAGATACGCAGTATTTT
CDR3: CASSDQQGYTDTQYF

J: TRBJ2-1
length: 16
size: NA
D: TRBD2
V: TRBV9
DNA: TGTGCCAGCAGCGTGGGTAGCGGGAGAACCTACAATGAGCAGTTCTTC
CDR3: CASSVGSGRTYNEQFF

J: TRBJ1-2
length: 13
size: NA
D: TRBD1
V: TRBV7-8
DNA: TGTGCCAGCAGCTTAGGGGACAGGGATGGCTACACCTTC
CDR3: CASSLGDRDGYTF

J: TRBJ1-3
length: 16
size: NA
D: TRBD1
V: TRBV6-6
DNA: TGTGCCAGCGGACGAGACGGGACAGGGTATAGAAACACCATATATTTT
CDR3: CASGRDGTGYRNTIYF

J: TRBJ2-2
length: 17
size: NA
D: NA
V: TRBV9
DNA: TGTGCCAGCAGCGTATGGGCAGGTGTCGCGAACACCGGGGAGCTGTTTTTT
CDR3: CASSVWAGVANTGELFF

J: TRBJ1-2
length: 17
size: NA
D: NA
V: TRBV28
DNA: TGTGCCAGCAGTTTAGTAAGGGTAATGGGGGGACGATATGGCTACACCTTC
CDR3: CASSLVRVMGGRYGYTF

J: TRBJ1-2
length: 14
size: NA
D: TRBD1
V: TRBV6-5
DNA: TGTGCCAGCAGTTCGGACAGGGTCAACTATGGCTACACCTTC
CDR3: CASSSDRVNYGYTF

J: TRBJ1-2
length: 18
size: NA
D: NA
V: TRBV7-9
DNA: TGTGCCAGCAGCTTAGGTTCAGGGCGAATACTTAGGCTCTATGGCTACACCTTC
CDR3: CASSLGSGRILRLYGYTF

J: TRBJ1-1
length: 16
size: few
D: TRBD1
V: TRBV29-1
DNA: TGCAGCGTTGGCCGGGGACAGGGGGCGTTGAACACTGAAGCTTTCTTT
CDR3: CSVGRGQGALNTEAFF

J: TRBJ2-5
length: 13
size: NA
D: NA
V: TRBV14
DNA: TGTGCCAGCAGCCAAACATTCCAAGAGACCCAGTACTTC
CDR3: CASSQTFQETQYF

J: TRBJ2-7
length: 13
size: NA
D: NA
V: TRBV9
DNA: TGTGCCAGCAGCGACCGGGACTCGGGGGAGCAGTACTTC
CDR3: CASSDRDSGEQYF

J: TRBJ1-2
length: 14
size: NA
D: NA
V: TRBV11-2
DNA: TGTGCCAGCGGGAGAGAGGTCGGCGGCTATGGCTACACCTTC
CDR3: CASGREVGGYGYTF

J: TRBJ2-1
length: 17
size: NA
D: TRBD2
V: TRBV7-2
DNA: TGTGCCAGCAGCACATTCCTTAGCGGGAGGGCCATAAATGAGCAGTTCTTC
CDR3: CASSTFLSGRAINEQFF

J: TRBJ2-1
length: 15
size: NA
D: TRBD2
V: TRBV9
DNA: TGTGCCAGCAGCCCATGGACTAGCTCCTACAATGAGCAGTTCTTC
CDR3: CASSPWTSSYNEQFF

J: TRBJ1-1
length: 14
size: NA
D: NA
V: TRBV19
DNA: TGTGCCACCCTAGTAATGGGGGCGCCTACTGAAGCTTTCTTT
CDR3: CATLVMGAPTEAFF

J: TRBJ1-6
length: 15
size: few
D: TRBD1
V: TRBV5-4
DNA: TGTGCCAGCAGCGGAGGGACAGGAAATAATTCACCCCTCCACTTT
CDR3: CASSGGTGNNSPLHF

J: TRBJ2-5
length: 16
size: NA
D: TRBD2
V: TRBV11-2
DNA: TGTGCCAGCAGCCCCTCTGGCGGGGGGCTTCATAAGACCCAGTACTTC
CDR3: CASSPSGGGLHKTQYF

J: TRBJ2-7
length: 16
size: NA
D: TRBD2
V: TRBV10-1
DNA: TGCGCCAGCAGTGACTCGAGGACTAGCGGGATCTACGAGCAGTACTTC
CDR3: CASSDSRTSGIYEQYF

J: TRBJ2-7
length: 13
size: few
D: NA
V: TRBV27
DNA: TGTGCCAGCAGTTTCGGGGGCTCCTACGAGCAGTACTTC
CDR3: CASSFGGSYEQYF

J: TRBJ1-1
length: 14
size: NA
D: NA
V: TRBV7-9
DNA: TGTGCCATCTCGGTCAGCGGGGTGAACACTGAAGCTTTCTTT
CDR3: CAISVSGVNTEAFF

J: TRBJ2-5
length: 13
size: NA
D: NA
V: TRBV7-2
DNA: TGTGCCAGCAGCTTACCTGTCCAAGAGACCCAGTACTTC
CDR3: CASSLPVQETQYF

J: TRBJ1-1
length: 14
size: NA
D: NA
V: TRBV6-5
DNA: TGTGCCAGCAGTTACCGCGGGGTTTTAGTAGAAGCTTTCTTT
CDR3: CASSYRGVLVEAFF

J: TRBJ2-5
length: 13
size: NA
D: NA
V: TRBV4-1
DNA: TGCGCCAGCAGCCGCGGGTCTAGGGAGACCCAGTACTTC
CDR3: CASSRGSRETQYF